This paragraph reports one T cell receptor beta chain. This entry comes from a study of blood T cell repertoires in COVID-19. Study context: Acute and convalescent COVID-19 specimens originated in the United States, Italy and Spain. PBMCs, B-cell-depleted T cells, or T cells were the source of the cDNA or gDNA that made up the material.

Original methodology: Amplification of reference gene primers was used by the study to estimate nucleated cell counts. Method: immunoSEQ multiplex PCR; TCRdb's copy keeps in-frame clones and lacks some. Clonal size and the V and J genes are those of that table, whereas D and trimming came from the DNA. The sample holds about 56,000 clones; 80% to 90% are singletons and the top ten take around two fifths. One Seattle source followed patients from active infection through their disease course. The CDR3 spans 12 residues. After removal of 6 bases from V and 4 bases from J, the junction contained 4 bases not matched to a gene. Germline V gene lookup returns CDR1 SGHRS and CDR2 YFSETQ.

Material for sequencing was peripheral blood. This TCR was sampled from an older woman with COVID-19, enrolled during active disease. The chain couples TRBV5-1 to TRBJ2-7; 7 positions match TRBD2. Written as DNA, the CDR3 is TGCGCCAGCAACGCGGGAGAGTACGAGCAGTACTTC. Protein sequence: CASNAGEYEQYF.